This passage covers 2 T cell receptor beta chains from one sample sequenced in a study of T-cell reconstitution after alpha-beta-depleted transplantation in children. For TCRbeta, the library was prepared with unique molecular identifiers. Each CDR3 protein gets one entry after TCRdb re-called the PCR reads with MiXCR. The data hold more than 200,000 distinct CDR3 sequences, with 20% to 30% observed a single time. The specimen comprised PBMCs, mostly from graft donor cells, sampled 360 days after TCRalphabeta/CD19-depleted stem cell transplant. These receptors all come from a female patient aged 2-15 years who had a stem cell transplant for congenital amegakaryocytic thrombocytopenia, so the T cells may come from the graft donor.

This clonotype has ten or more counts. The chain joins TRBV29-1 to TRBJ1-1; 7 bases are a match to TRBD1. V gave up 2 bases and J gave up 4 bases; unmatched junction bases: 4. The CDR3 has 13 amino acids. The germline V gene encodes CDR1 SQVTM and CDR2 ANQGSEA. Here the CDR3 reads CSVEKGGFTEAFF. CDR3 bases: TGCAGCGTTGAAAAAGGGGGCTTCACTGAAGCTTTCTTT.

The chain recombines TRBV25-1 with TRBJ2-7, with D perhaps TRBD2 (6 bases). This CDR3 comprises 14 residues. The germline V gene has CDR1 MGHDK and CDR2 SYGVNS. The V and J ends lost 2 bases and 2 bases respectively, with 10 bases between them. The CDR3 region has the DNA TGTGCCAGCAGTGAACCTGGCGGGACCTACGAGCAGTACTTC. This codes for CASSEPGGTYEQYF.